These 21 T cell receptor beta chains were sequenced from one sample in a study of PD-1 blockade in classical Hodgkin lymphoma. The time point: cycle 4 day 1 (C4D1), after around six weeks of nivolumab. All the patients suffered relapse after autologous stem cell transplantation, and brentuximab vedotin exposure differed. The data were produced by immunoSEQ multiplex PCR, yet TCRdb's version contains in-frame clones alone and is incomplete. The table shows under 130,000 clones, with roughly 87% occurring only once. The input for sequencing was peripheral blood mononuclear cells (PBMCs), taken before the fourth cycle of nivolumab. The receptors originated from a human donor with classical Hodgkin lymphoma.

A single count supports this clone. The chain joins TRBV7-2 to TRBJ2-1; 11 nucleotides match TRBD2. The CDR3 is made up of 15 amino acids. The V gene end was trimmed by 5 bases and the J gene end by 4 bases; junction bases not matched to a gene: 4. Germline CDR1 and CDR2: SGHTA and FQGNSA. CDR3 nucleotides: TGTGCCAGCAGCCTCGGGACTAGCGGATACAATGAGCAGTTCTTC. This sequence encodes CASSLGTSGYNEQFF.

V and J are TRBV6-6 and TRBJ1-5; D ambiguous. V gave up 6 bases and J gave up 1 base, with 10 bases separating them. The CDR3 is 14 amino acids. Germline CDR1 MNHNY, CDR2 SVGAGI (reference sequence). In nucleotides, the CDR3 is TGTGCCAGCAGCCATAGTGGAAGCAATCAGCCCCAGCATTTT. It yields the protein CASSHSGSNQPQHF.

The chain is built from TRBV9 and TRBJ2-3; the D gene is possibly TRBD2 (5 bases). The CDR3 runs 14 residues. The V and J ends lost 0 bases and 1 base respectively, with 6 bases between them. Germline CDR1 SGDLS, CDR2 YYNGEE. The CDR3 DNA sequence: TGTGCCAGCAGCGTAGAGGGAGGCACAGATACGCAGTATTTT. Protein sequence: CASSVEGGTDTQYF.

The V and J genes are TRBV19 and TRBJ1-4; TRBD1 is a possible D gene (6 bases). The germline V and J ends were trimmed by 6 bases and 5 bases, with 13 bases remaining between them. CDR3 size: 14 residues. Germline V lookup: CDR1 LNHDA, CDR2 SQIVND (reference sequence). The CDR3 is CASRTLQGNEKLFF. The CDR3, as DNA: TGTGCCAGTAGGACTCTACAGGGAAATGAAAAACTGTTTTTT.

V and J are TRBV19 and TRBJ1-5; D unresolved. The CDR3 loop spans 14 amino acids. The germline V gene has CDR1 LNHDA and CDR2 SQIVND (reference sequence). V was shortened by 4 bases and J by 3 bases, with 10 bases between the two germline ends. The CDR3 bases are TGTGCCAGTAGTACGGACCTTAACAATCAGCCCCAGCATTTT. Protein sequence: CASSTDLNNQPQHF.

The rearrangement joins TRBV7-9 to TRBJ2-6, with D tentatively TRBD1 (5 bases). CDR1 is SEHNR, CDR2 FQNEAQ, per germline (reference sequence). This CDR3 comprises 18 residues. Trimming took off 1 base at V and 2 bases at J, with 15 bases between the two ends. The CDR3 protein is CASSLGRADLTGANVLTF. For the CDR3, the DNA is TGTGCCAGCAGCTTAGGCAGGGCAGACCTAACTGGGGCCAACGTCCTGACTTTC. Filled out from reference TRBV7-9 and TRBJ2-6, the complete variable domain reads DTGVSQNPRHKITKRGQNVTFRCDPISEHNRLYWYRQTLGQGPEFLTYFQNEAQLEKSRLLSDRFSAERPKGSFSTLEIQRTEQGDSAMYLCASSLGRADLTGANVLTFGAGSRLTVL.

V usage is TRBV10-1 and J usage is TRBJ1-2; weak D call: TRBD1 (5 bases). With 5 bases removed from V and 3 bases from J, the gap between germline ends came to 25 bases. CDR3 length: 18 residues. The V gene's germline CDR1 is WNHNN and CDR2 SYGVQD (reference sequence). In nucleotides, the CDR3 is TGCGCCAGCAGTCCCACCCAGTTGACCCACAAAGGGGACTATGGCTACACCTTC. Translating gives CASSPTQLTHKGDYGYTF.

The chain combines TRBV4-1 with TRBJ1-4; D remains ambiguous. The CDR3 length is 16 residues. The ends were cut back, 4 bases at V and 4 bases at J, with 16 bases in the middle. Germline V CDR1 and CDR2: MGHRA, YSYEKL. Here the CDR3 reads CASSRKVLLGNEKLFF. CDR3 sequence (DNA): TGCGCCAGCAGCCGGAAAGTCCTCTTAGGTAATGAAAAACTGTTTTTT.

The chain couples TRBV4-1 to TRBJ2-2; 9 positions match TRBD2. Per germline, CDR1 MGHRA and CDR2 YSYEKL. V dropped 2 bases and J dropped 2; count of bases not matched to a gene: 3. The CDR3 runs to 16 residues. The CDR3 DNA reads TGCGCCAGCAGCCAAAATAGCGGGAGTAACACCGGGGAGCTGTTTTTT. Its translation: CASSQNSGSNTGELFF.

This rearrangement joins TRBV5-1 to TRBJ2-3; D uncertain. The CDR3 is 13 amino acids. Per the germline V gene, CDR1 is SGHRS and CDR2 is YFSETQ. Trimming shortened V by 7 bases and J by 1 base, and 10 bases separated the two germline ends. The CDR3 loop is CASAGAGTDTQYF. The CDR3 DNA reads TGCGCCAGCGCCGGCGCGGGCACAGATACGCAGTATTTT.

The V call is TRBV6-5, the J call TRBJ1-1, with D possibly being TRBD1 (5 bases). Germline V gene lookup returns CDR1 MNHEY and CDR2 SVGAGI. Trimming pared 2 bases from V and 5 bases from J, leaving 12 bases between. The CDR3 loop spans 14 amino acids. CDR3 DNA: TGTGCCAGCAGTTACGGAGGGGAAGGAACTGAAGCTTTCTTT. Residues: CASSYGGEGTEAFF.

This CDR3 is CASSPGGLAGVGNTGELFF. CDR3 coding DNA: TGTGCCAGCTCACCAGGAGGACTAGCGGGAGTAGGGAACACCGGGGAGCTGTTTTTT. The chain uses TRBV18 and TRBJ2-2; the match to TRBD2 covers 13 bases. V gave up 2 bases and J gave up 1 base; unmatched junction bases: 7. This CDR3 has 19 amino acids. The germline CDR1 and CDR2 sequences are KGHSH and LQKENI.

The V call is TRBV5-1, the J call TRBJ2-1, with TRBD2 matching over 7 bases. The CDR3 is 15 residues long. Germline loops: CDR1 SGHRS, CDR2 YFSETQ. V shed 0 bases, J shed 7 bases, and the junction held 7 bases outside the gene matches. CDR3 DNA: TGCGCCAGCAGCTTGGTGGGGGAGGGCAGGAATGAGCAGTTCTTC. This encodes CASSLVGEGRNEQFF.

The rearrangement uses TRBV28 and TRBJ2-7; 11 positions match TRBD2. Germline V gene lookup returns CDR1 MDHEN and CDR2 SYDVKM. Trimming at V came to 7 bases and at J to 5 bases, leaving 7 bases not matched to a gene. The CDR3 has 14 amino acids. DNA for the CDR3: TGTGCCAGCACCGACCTAGCGGGAGGTGACGAGCAGTACTTC. Residues: CASTDLAGGDEQYF.

This chain joins TRBV28 and TRBJ1-3, with D possibly matching TRBD1 (5 bases). This CDR3 spans 14 amino acids. Germline V lookup: CDR1 MDHEN, CDR2 SYDVKM. V was shortened by 7 bases and J by 6 bases, with 16 bases between the two germline ends. This CDR3 reads CASTSLGGVNTIYF. In DNA form, the CDR3 reads TGTGCCAGCACTAGTTTGGGGGGGGTAAACACCATATATTTT. The entire variable domain, with the rest obtained from reference TRBV28 and TRBJ1-3, is as follows: DVKVTQSSRYLVKRTGEKVFLECVQDMDHENMFWYRQDPGLGLRLIYFSYDVKMKEKGDIPEGYSVSREKKERFSLILESASTNQTSMYLCASTSLGGVNTIYFGEGSWLTVV.

This sequence joins TRBV11-2 and TRBJ1-1; D is uncertain. Trimming took 3 bases from V and 3 from J, leaving 14 bases between them. This CDR3 has 15 amino acids. Per germline, CDR1 SGHAT and CDR2 FQNNGV. The CDR3 loop reads CASSFRTGVDTEAFF. The CDR3 region has the DNA TGTGCCAGCAGCTTCAGGACCGGGGTTGACACTGAAGCTTTCTTT.

With respect to this clone: Within the sample, other DNA sequences also encode this same CDR3. V usage is TRBV28 and J usage is TRBJ1-5; D possibly corresponds to TRBD1 (5 bases). CDR1 is MDHEN, CDR2 SYDVKM, per germline. The CDR3 is 15 residues long. Trimming removed 1 base at V and 2 bases at J, with 9 bases between. The CDR3 DNA is TGTGCCAGCAGTTTATCAGGGTCGGGCAATCAGCCCCAGCATTTT. This encodes CASSLSGSGNQPQHF.

This sequence joins TRBV13 and TRBJ2-1, with 14 bases identical to TRBD2. This CDR3 spans 18 amino acids. From germline, CDR1 is PRHDT and CDR2 FYEKMQ (reference sequence). V lost 4 bases to trimming and J lost 0 bases; unmatched junction nucleotides: 5. In DNA form, the CDR3 reads TGTGCCAGCAGCTGGGGACTAGCGGGAGCCAACTCCTACAATGAGCAGTTCTTC. Residues: CASSWGLAGANSYNEQFF.

The V gene is TRBV19, the J gene TRBJ1-2; 8 bases are shared with TRBD1. Trimming took 4 bases from V and 4 from J; bases not matched to a gene: 8. The CDR3 consists of 15 residues. Germline loops: CDR1 LNHDA, CDR2 SQIVND (reference sequence). CDR3 in DNA: TGTGCCAGTAGTACTGGGCCAGGGGGCGCCTATGGCTACACCTTC. It encodes CASSTGPGGAYGYTF.

V is TRBV11-2 and J is TRBJ1-3; no firm D call. The CDR3 loop spans 13 amino acids. Germline V gives CDR1 SGHAT, CDR2 FQNNGV. V dropped 0 bases and J dropped 7 bases, with 7 bases sitting between them. This chain's CDR3 is CASSLEPRNTIYF. DNA of the CDR3: TGTGCCAGCAGCTTAGAGCCAAGGAACACCATATATTTT.

The chain combines TRBV4-3 with TRBJ1-5; D is unclear. The germline CDR1 and CDR2 sequences are LGHNA and YSLEER. CDR3 length: 15 residues. The V gene lost 4 bases and the J gene lost 4 bases, with 14 bases spanning the gap. This CDR3 reads CASSRIWAENQPQHF. The CDR3, as DNA: TGCGCCAGCAGCCGAATTTGGGCGGAAAATCAGCCCCAGCATTTT.